A selection of T cell receptor beta chains follows, all from one sample in a study of T-cell reconstitution after alpha-beta-depleted transplantation in children. A single record per CDR3 protein comes from TCRdb applying MiXCR to the PCR reads. This table has about 50,000 distinct CDR3 sequences, less than 6% appearing once. The sample in question was PBMCs, mostly from graft donor cells, obtained 60 days after TCRalphabeta/CD19-depleted stem cell transplant. The receptor source for this set is a female patient between 2 and 15 years old who had a stem cell transplant for aplastic anemia, so the T cells may come from the graft donor. CDR3s include the opening cysteine and the closing phenylalanine or tryptophan. The D gene is left open where the match is weak. The size field is filled for only some rows; it gives once, few, many or a size class.

J gene | V gene | clone size | D gene | CDR3 protein | CDR3 DNA
TRBJ1-5 | TRBV5-6 | few | - | CASSPPDSGVSQPQHF | TGTGCCAGCAGCCCACCGGACAGCGGAGTTAGTCAGCCCCAGCATTTT
TRBJ2-3 | TRBV28 | many | TRBD2 | CASSLSILAGTDTQYF | TGTGCCAGCAGCCTTTCCATCCTAGCGGGCACAGATACGCAGTATTTT
TRBJ2-1 | TRBV15 | many | - | CATSRVLGRSNEQFF | TGTGCCACCAGCAGAGTTCTCGGTAGATCAAATGAGCAGTTCTTC
TRBJ2-5 | TRBV27 | - | - | CASSLSGVEETQYF | TGTGCCAGCAGTTTGTCGGGAGTAGAAGAGACCCAGTACTTC
TRBJ2-3 | TRBV7-2 | few | TRBD2 | CASSPSGINTDTQYF | TGTGCCAGCAGCCCTAGCGGAATAAACACAGATACGCAGTATTTT
TRBJ2-7 | TRBV4-2 | many | TRBD2 | CASSPRLAGAGLFEQYF | TGTGCCAGCAGCCCCCGACTAGCGGGGGCCGGACTGTTCGAGCAGTACTTC
TRBJ2-5 | TRBV5-5 | many | TRBD1 | CASSGTGVYDETQYF | TGTGCCAGCAGCGGGACAGGGGTATATGACGAGACCCAGTACTTC
TRBJ2-3 | TRBV20-1 | many | TRBD2 | CSATASGGAGTQYF | TGCAGTGCTACAGCTAGCGGGGGGGCCGGGACGCAGTATTTT
TRBJ1-1 | TRBV6-6 | many | TRBD1 | CASRKGASRMNTEAFF | TGTGCCAGCAGAAAGGGGGCGTCAAGAATGAACACTGAAGCTTTCTTT
TRBJ2-1 | TRBV6-1 | many | - | CASTQGASTYNEQFF | TGTGCCAGCACCCAAGGGGCGAGCACCTACAATGAGCAGTTCTTC
TRBJ2-2 | TRBV18 | many | - | CASSPRTNTGELFF | TGTGCCAGCTCACCCCGTACGAACACCGGGGAGCTGTTTTTT
TRBJ1-2 | TRBV28 | few | - | CASSSPARRGYTF | TGTGCCAGCAGTTCACCCGCCCGGAGGGGCTACACCTTC